A selection of T cell receptor beta chains follows, all from one sample in a study of cytomegalovirus exposure and HLA in healthy donors. TCRdb's table, derived via immunoSEQ multiplex PCR, lists solely in-frame clones and lacks some. The sample has 200,000 or so clones. The specimen sequenced was PBMCs. The receptors originated from a boy younger than 18 in good health and CMV-seronegative. The CDR3 runs from the conserved cysteine through the conserved F or W. The order of the fields is CDR3 protein, V gene, J gene.

CDR3 protein: CASSQKPTEAFF; V gene: TRBV5-4; J gene: TRBJ1-1
CDR3 protein: CASSRIPGQNTEAFF; V gene: TRBV7-9; J gene: TRBJ1-1
CDR3 protein: CASSQDTQRGSTDTQYF; V gene: TRBV4-3; J gene: TRBJ2-3
CDR3 protein: CASSLSAVQDGYTF; V gene: TRBV28; J gene: TRBJ1-2
CDR3 protein: CASSWGQGGHNEQFF; V gene: TRBV6-5; J gene: TRBJ2-1
CDR3 protein: CASSSPRGGGSYEQYF; V gene: TRBV6-5; J gene: TRBJ2-7
CDR3 protein: CASSQASGTAHNEQFF; V gene: TRBV4-1; J gene: TRBJ2-1
CDR3 protein: CASSYAGDFSPLHF; V gene: TRBV6-5; J gene: TRBJ1-6
CDR3 protein: CASSYRTVPGYGYTF; V gene: TRBV27; J gene: TRBJ1-2
CDR3 protein: CASSYSGQGGNEQFF; V gene: TRBV6-6; J gene: TRBJ2-1
CDR3 protein: CASSFQIGATEAFF; V gene: TRBV5-1; J gene: TRBJ1-1
CDR3 protein: CASSWGARQRLNNEQFF; V gene: TRBV7-3; J gene: TRBJ2-1
CDR3 protein: CASSPPSGEGYEQYF; V gene: TRBV6-6; J gene: TRBJ2-7
CDR3 protein: CASTPTLNTEAFF; V gene: TRBV6-1; J gene: TRBJ1-1
CDR3 protein: CASSLLARRDEKLFF; V gene: TRBV14; J gene: TRBJ1-4
CDR3 protein: CASIQTGGTSETREAFF; V gene: TRBV5-5; J gene: TRBJ1-1
CDR3 protein: CASNQGGISYEQYF; V gene: TRBV6-5; J gene: TRBJ2-7
CDR3 protein: CASGGTSGGCLTDTQYF; V gene: TRBV7-3; J gene: TRBJ2-3
CDR3 protein: CASSVGPGNTEAFF; V gene: TRBV9; J gene: TRBJ1-1
CDR3 protein: CASSTPQGNTEAFF; V gene: TRBV7-2; J gene: TRBJ1-1
CDR3 protein: CASSLSGDGLDEQYF; V gene: TRBV28; J gene: TRBJ2-7
CDR3 protein: CASSPQGEGSAYEQYF; V gene: TRBV28; J gene: TRBJ2-7
CDR3 protein: CASSLTGRGYTF; V gene: TRBV11-1; J gene: TRBJ1-2
CDR3 protein: CASSPTGKGYEQYF; V gene: TRBV18; J gene: TRBJ2-7
CDR3 protein: CASSYDRPGTGELFF; V gene: TRBV6-5; J gene: TRBJ2-2
CDR3 protein: CASSSPPGGPDGVKLFF; V gene: TRBV7-6; J gene: TRBJ1-4
CDR3 protein: CASSGAYTEAFF; V gene: TRBV5-6; J gene: TRBJ1-1
CDR3 protein: CAISESRNPAGNTIYF; V gene: TRBV10-3; J gene: TRBJ1-3
CDR3 protein: CASSLPSTSEGVFSYEQYF; V gene: TRBV27; J gene: TRBJ2-7
CDR3 protein: CASSSQAGMNTEAFF; V gene: TRBV6-5; J gene: TRBJ1-1
CDR3 protein: CASTQGRGFYEQYF; V gene: TRBV6-1; J gene: TRBJ2-7
CDR3 protein: CASSFTVTGANVLTF; V gene: TRBV28; J gene: TRBJ2-6
CDR3 protein: CASSIGTSGHEQFF; V gene: TRBV19; J gene: TRBJ2-1
CDR3 protein: CASSPSDRSYNEQFF; V gene: TRBV7-3; J gene: TRBJ2-1
CDR3 protein: CAWSVPVSGGSYEQYF; V gene: TRBV30; J gene: -
CDR3 protein: CASSLDGGRMVEQYF; V gene: TRBV5-1; J gene: TRBJ2-7
CDR3 protein: CAISGGGIAFEAFF; V gene: TRBV10-3; J gene: TRBJ1-1
CDR3 protein: CASLAGGRYEQYF; V gene: TRBV28; J gene: TRBJ2-7
CDR3 protein: CASSEIRLAGGHEQFF; V gene: TRBV10-1; J gene: TRBJ2-1
CDR3 protein: CASSPRTGGNTEAFF; V gene: TRBV18; J gene: TRBJ1-1
CDR3 protein: CASSLGEGYTEAFF; V gene: TRBV5-1; J gene: TRBJ1-1
CDR3 protein: CASSPTQQETQYF; V gene: TRBV18; J gene: TRBJ2-5